The 14 T cell receptor beta chains in this list originate from one sample, sequenced in a study of cytomegalovirus exposure and HLA in healthy donors. This PCR relied on a set of 60 Vbeta primers and 13 Jbeta primers. Method: immunoSEQ multiplex PCR; TCRdb's copy keeps in-frame clones and lacks some. The sample consists of under 200,000 clones, around 75% of them appearing once. The specimen was PBMCs. These receptors all come from a man aged 18 to 30 in good health and CMV-seronegative.

The rearrangement links TRBV11-2 to TRBJ1-4; D may be TRBD1 (6 bases). The CDR3 is 14 residues long. V lost 5 bases and J lost 7, with 14 bases in between. Germline CDR1 reads SGHAT; CDR2 reads FQNNGV. This CDR3 is CASSPQAGAEKLFF. The DNA for the CDR3 is TGTGCCAGCAGCCCCCAGGCGGGGGCTGAAAAACTGTTTTTT.

The chain uses TRBV14 and TRBJ2-4; D is unresolved. The ends were cut back, 4 bases at V and 2 bases at J, with 9 bases in the middle. Germline V gene data show CDR1 as SGHDN and CDR2 as FVKESK. This CDR3 contains 14 residues. The CDR3 DNA reads as TGTGCCAGCAGCCCCGGGTGGACCAAAAACATTCAGTACTTC. Translation gives CASSPGWTKNIQYF.

This chain links TRBV30 with TRBJ1-1; 9 bases agree with TRBD1. V lost 5 bases, J lost 5 bases, and 9 bases stayed unmatched. The germline V gene encodes CDR1 GTSNPN and CDR2 SVGIG (reference sequence). The CDR3 spans 14 residues. DNA of the CDR3: TGTGCCTGGTATCAACCGGGACAGGGAACTGAAGCTTTCTTT. This translates into CAWYQPGQGTEAFF.

The J gene is TRBJ1-1, the V gene TRBV29-1, with D maybe TRBD1 (5 bases). CDR3 length equals 12 residues. CDR1 is SQVTM, CDR2 ANQGSEA, per germline. The ends were cut back, 7 bases at V and 10 bases at J, with 19 bases in the middle. CDR3 residues: CSAGLNPGGAFF. The CDR3 coding sequence is TGCAGCGCCGGCCTAAACCCCGGGGGAGCTTTCTTT.

This clone was observed a single time. The chain has TRBV7-2 and TRBJ2-3; TRBD2 agrees at 9 bases. With V trimmed by 3 bases and J by 6 bases, 7 bases remained unmatched. In germline, CDR1 is SGHTA, CDR2 FQGNSA. The CDR3 contains 15 residues. Here the CDR3 reads CASSFRLAEGDTQYF. The CDR3 bases are TGTGCCAGCAGCTTCCGACTAGCGGAGGGGGATACGCAGTATTTT.

This chain uses TRBV6-1 with TRBJ2-3; the match to TRBD2 covers 9 bases. This CDR3 contains 14 residues. Germline lookup yields CDR1 MNHNS and CDR2 SASEGT. V dropped 6 bases and J dropped 2; count of bases not matched to a gene: 3. In DNA, the CDR3 is TGTGCCAGCAGGCGGGAGGGCCTCACAGATACGCAGTATTTT. Protein sequence: CASRREGLTDTQYF.

The chain employs TRBV25-1 and TRBJ1-2; unclear D gene. V was shortened by 2 bases and J by 4 bases, with 17 bases between the two germline ends. This CDR3 region has 16 residues. Germline assignment: CDR1 MGHDK and CDR2 SYGVNS. The CDR3, as DNA: TGTGCCAGCAGTGAACCTCGGAGCAGTCTGGGCTATGGCTACACCTTC. It is translated as CASSEPRSSLGYGYTF.

V gene TRBV7-2 combines with J gene TRBJ2-5; 8 positions match TRBD2. V was clipped by 6 bases and J by 10 bases; unmatched bases: 10. The germline gives CDR1 SGHTA, CDR2 FQGNSA. This CDR3 spans 13 amino acids. The CDR3 DNA follows: TGTGCCAGCAGTATCAACCCGGGAGGGATCCAGTACTTC. Protein sequence: CASSINPGGIQYF.

The rearrangement uses TRBV7-9 and TRBJ2-7, with TRBD2 matching over 11 bases. Germline CDR1 SEHNR, CDR2 FQNEAQ (reference sequence). Unmatched junction bases numbered 4, after V lost 3 bases and J lost 3 bases. This CDR3 is built from 15 residues. In nucleotides, the CDR3 is TGTGCCAGCAGCTTCCCACTAGCGGGAGTCTACGAGCAGTACTTC. This gives the protein CASSFPLAGVYEQYF.

A few counts support this clone. The chain combines TRBV5-1 with TRBJ1-1; 10 bases map to TRBD1. The junction had 9 bases not matched to a gene; V was cut back by 1 base and J by 3 bases. Per the germline V gene, CDR1 is SGHRS and CDR2 is YFSETQ. CDR3 length: 17 residues. The CDR3 spells CASSLRRTGGGDTEAFF. The CDR3 DNA reads TGCGCCAGCAGCTTGCGAAGGACAGGGGGAGGGGACACTGAAGCTTTCTTT.

The chain carries TRBV4-3 and TRBJ2-1; 11 bases line up with TRBD2. The CDR3 is 16 amino acids. Germline values: CDR1 LGHNA, CDR2 YSLEER. V lost 3 bases, J lost 6 bases, and 7 bases stayed unmatched. CDR3 sequence: CASSHPGLAAPNEQFF. The CDR3 coding sequence is TGCGCCAGCAGCCACCCGGGACTAGCGGCGCCCAATGAGCAGTTCTTC.

This clone was seen a handful of times. The chain uses TRBV6-1 and TRBJ2-7, with 7 bases fitting TRBD2. The CDR3 spans 14 residues. Germline values: CDR1 MNHNS, CDR2 SASEGT. CDR3 DNA: TGTGCAACCCAAAGAGGGGAGGGGACCTACGAGCAGTACTTC. Its translation: CATQRGEGTYEQYF.

The J gene is TRBJ2-3, the V gene TRBV7-2; 8 positions match TRBD2. The CDR3 totals 18 residues. Losses at the gene ends were 5 bases for V and 10 bases for J; bases not matched to a gene: 23. CDR1 SGHTA and CDR2 FQGNSA come from the germline V gene. The CDR3 DNA is TGTGCCAGCAGCCCTATGGGCGGGGGTCGAGCGGGAGAAGGTTCGCAGTATTTT. This codes for CASSPMGGGRAGEGSQYF.

The chain links TRBV7-4 to TRBJ2-3; D not certain. Germline CDR1 SGHVT, CDR2 SQSDAQ. Trimming took 4 bases from V and 4 from J, leaving 9 bases between them. This CDR3 spans 13 amino acids. The CDR3 region has the DNA TGTGCCAGCAGCTGTCCTGTTGCAGATACGCAGTATTTT. It yields the protein CASSCPVADTQYF. Using reference TRBV7-4 and TRBJ2-3 for the parts outside the CDR3, the full variable domain is GAGVSQSPRYKVAKRGRDVALRCDSISGHVTLYWYRQTLGQGSEVLTYSQSDAQRDKSGRPSGRFSAERPERSVSTLKIQRTEQGDSAVYLCASSCPVADTQYFGPGTRLTVL.